One and the same sample provided the 30 T cell receptor beta chains below, sequenced in a study of identical twins. TCRdb analysed the 5' RACE reads with MiXCR anew, one entry per CDR3 protein. In the table there are hundreds of thousands of distinct CDR3 sequences, less than 10% of which are singletons. These data were likewise used in another study, on yellow fever vaccine responses in identical twins.

Sample: PBMCs. Receptors originate from a woman aged 18 to 35 in good health.

The chain combines TRBV10-3 with TRBJ2-2; 9 bases map to TRBD2. The CDR3 is 15 residues long. With 7 bases clipped from V and 1 base from J, the junction kept 4 bases outside the gene matches. Germline CDR1 reads ENHRY; CDR2 reads SYGVKD. The CDR3 region is CAINLSGGNTGELFF. As DNA, the CDR3 is TGTGCCATCAACCTTAGCGGGGGGAACACCGGGGAGCTGTTTTTT.

This clonotype was counted between two and nine times. V gene TRBV2 combines with J gene TRBJ1-1, with 8 bases identical to TRBD1. Germline CDR1 is SNHLY and CDR2 is FYNNEI. V shed 1 base, J shed 0 bases, and the junction held 4 bases outside the gene matches. The CDR3 runs to 16 residues. The CDR3 protein is CASSEGDRPMNTEAFF. DNA for the CDR3: TGTGCCAGCAGTGAAGGGGACAGGCCTATGAACACTGAAGCTTTCTTT.

CDR3 region: CASLQGRPGELFF. Here the CDR3 DNA reads TGTGCCAGCCTACAGGGCAGGCCCGGGGAGCTGTTTTTT. The chain employs TRBV7-8 and TRBJ2-2; perhaps TRBD1 as D (6 bases). The germline V gene encodes CDR1 SGHVS and CDR2 FQNEAQ. V shed 8 bases and J shed 6 bases, with 13 bases lying between them. The CDR3 has 13 residues.

This clonotype was observed a few times. The V and J genes are TRBV6-5 and TRBJ1-5, with D tentatively TRBD1 (6 bases). The ends were cut back, 4 bases at V and 7 bases at J, with 14 bases in the middle. In germline, CDR1 is MNHEY, CDR2 SVGAGI. The CDR3 extends over 14 amino acids. CDR3 DNA: TGTGCCAGCAGTTGGAGGGGGAATGGACAGCCCCAGCATTTT. Translating it yields CASSWRGNGQPQHF.

The genes are TRBV3-1 and TRBJ2-1; tentatively, D is TRBD1 or TRBD2 (5 bases each). Germline CDR1 and CDR2: LGHDT and YNNKEL (reference sequence). V lost 1 base and J 3 bases, leaving 10 bases between the germline ends. The CDR3 has 15 amino acids. The CDR3 sequence is CASSQGVGVYNEQFF. The CDR3 region has the DNA TGTGCCAGCAGCCAAGGCGTGGGGGTCTACAATGAGCAGTTCTTC.

This clonotype has just a few counts. The V call is TRBV6-5, the J call TRBJ2-2; 11 bases match TRBD2. With 4 bases clipped from V and 4 bases from J, the junction kept 5 bases outside the gene matches. This CDR3 has 16 residues. Germline assignment: CDR1 MNHEY and CDR2 SVGAGI. The CDR3 coding sequence is TGTGCCAGCAGTTCCGCTAGCGGGGGGTTCACCGGGGAGCTGTTTTTT. Protein sequence: CASSSASGGFTGELFF.

Ten or more counts support this clonotype. The V call is TRBV14, the J call TRBJ1-5; D remains unclear. This CDR3 comprises 11 residues. Germline V gene data show CDR1 as SGHDN and CDR2 as FVKESK. V lost 6 bases and J lost 6, with 6 bases in between. CDR3 coding DNA: TGTGCCAGCAGTCCTATTCAGCCCCAGCATTTT. Translating it yields CASSPIQPQHF.

The chain combines TRBV4-3 with TRBJ2-3; D may be TRBD2 (5 bases). Germline assignment: CDR1 LGHNA and CDR2 YSLEER. Trimming shortened V by 3 bases and J by 1 base, and 17 bases separated the two germline ends. The CDR3 is 17 amino acids. This CDR3 reads CASSQSRGMSGTDTQYF. The CDR3 bases are TGCGCCAGCAGCCAGTCCAGAGGGATGAGCGGCACAGATACGCAGTATTTT.

The gene calls are TRBV27 and TRBJ1-5; 8 nucleotides match TRBD1. Germline CDR1 MNHEY, CDR2 SMNVEV (reference sequence). This CDR3 region has 16 residues. V dropped 5 bases and J dropped 5; count of bases not matched to a gene: 11. The CDR3 DNA is TGTGCCAGCAGTGTAGGGACAGGTCGCGGGGATCAGCCCCAGCATTTT. Translation gives CASSVGTGRGDQPQHF.

This clonotype occurred a few times. This chain links TRBV7-2 with TRBJ2-6; D uncertain. The CDR3 length is 14 residues. V was pared by 7 bases and J by 0 bases, with 7 bases between. Per germline, CDR1 SGHTA and CDR2 FQGNSA. The CDR3: CASTRDSGANVLTF. The CDR3 DNA sequence: TGTGCCAGCACAAGGGACTCTGGGGCCAACGTCCTGACTTTC. Full variable domain (outside the CDR3, taken from reference TRBV7-2 and TRBJ2-6): GAGVSQSPSNKVTEKGKDVELRCDPISGHTALYWYRQSLGQGLEFLIYFQGNSAPDKSGLPSDRFSAERTGGSVSTLTIQRTQQEDSAVYLCASTRDSGANVLTFGAGSRLTVL.

V and J are TRBV4-3 and TRBJ2-7; a weak D match, TRBD2 (7 bases). The germline V gene encodes CDR1 LGHNA and CDR2 YSLEER. The germline V and J ends were trimmed by 1 base and 2 bases, with 12 bases remaining between them. The length of the CDR3 is 15 residues. CDR3 amino acids: CASSQGTGGPYEQYF. The CDR3 nucleotides are TGCGCCAGCAGCCAAGGAACGGGGGGCCCCTACGAGCAGTACTTC.

This clonotype was counted between two and nine times. The chain links TRBV15 to TRBJ1-5; D possibly corresponds to TRBD1 (5 bases). Germline-derived CDR1 and CDR2 are LNHNV and YYDKDF (reference sequence). CDR3 length equals 16 residues. V dropped 3 bases and J dropped 6 bases, with 18 bases sitting between them. Written as DNA, the CDR3 is TGTGCCACCAGCAGTCTAATGACAGTTTCTTCTCAGCCCCAGCATTTT. Its protein is CATSSLMTVSSQPQHF.

There are many counts of this clonotype. The chain recombines TRBV9 with TRBJ2-2, with D perhaps TRBD1 or TRBD2 (5 bases each). With 4 bases removed from V and 7 bases from J, the gap between germline ends came to 14 bases. The germline V gene has CDR1 SGDLS and CDR2 YYNGEE. CDR3 length: 14 residues. The CDR3 DNA follows: TGTGCCAGCAGCCCACGGGACCGGGGCGGGGAGCTGTTTTTT. This gives the protein CASSPRDRGGELFF.

This clonotype turned up a few times. CDR3 sequence: CASSPLSGGNGGELFF. The CDR3 DNA reads as TGTGCCAGCAGCCCTCTATCAGGGGGTAATGGCGGGGAGCTGTTTTTT. The J gene is TRBJ2-2, the V gene TRBV7-9; TRBD1 matches 7 bases. Trimming at V came to 5 bases and at J to 7 bases, leaving 13 bases not matched to a gene. This CDR3 comprises 16 residues. Germline CDR1 is SEHNR and CDR2 is FQNEAQ (reference sequence).

This clonotype was recorded at least ten times. This chain connects TRBV4-1 to TRBJ2-4, with D unclear. Between the trimmed V and J ends, which lost 2 bases and 1 base, there was a span of 15 bases. CDR3 length: 17 amino acids. Germline V CDR1 and CDR2: MGHRA, YSYEKL. The CDR3 bases are TGCGCCAGCAGCCAACGACACCAAGAAGAGGCCAAAAACATTCAGTACTTC. Encoded protein: CASSQRHQEEAKNIQYF.

This clonotype was seen a few times. The chain links TRBV12-3 or TRBV12-4 to TRBJ2-3; 7 bases match TRBD2. J lost 6 bases, V lost 3 bases, and 9 bases had no gene match. The CDR3 contains 15 residues. The CDR3 sequence is CASSFSAGDFDTQYF. DNA for the CDR3: TGTGCCAGCAGTTTTAGTGCGGGAGATTTTGATACGCAGTATTTT.

V gene TRBV2 combines with J gene TRBJ1-1, with 7 bases fitting TRBD1. The ends lost 6 bases at V and 0 bases at J; junction bases unmatched: 4. The germline gives CDR1 SNHLY, CDR2 FYNNEI. The CDR3 spans 14 residues. CDR3 nucleotides: TGTGCCAGCAGATACAGGGGTTTGAACACTGAAGCTTTCTTT. Its translation is CASRYRGLNTEAFF.

This clonotype turned up a few times. This chain links TRBV6-1 with TRBJ2-4; TRBD2 agrees at 8 bases. J gave up 1 base and V 5 bases, and 7 bases lay outside the gene matches. This CDR3 region has 16 residues. Looked up from germline, CDR1 is MNHNS and CDR2 is SASEGT. As DNA, the CDR3 is TGTGCCAGCAGTCGAGGGACTAGTCACGCCAAAAACATTCAGTACTTC. Its translation: CASSRGTSHAKNIQYF.

The CDR3 sequence is CASSSHRSSGNTIYF. CDR3 nucleotides: TGTGCCAGCAGTTCACATCGGTCCTCTGGAAACACCATATATTTT. The chain links TRBV6-5 to TRBJ1-3; no definite D call. V lost 4 bases, J lost 0 bases, and 10 bases lay in between. The length of the CDR3 is 15 residues. CDR1 MNHEY and CDR2 SVGAGI come from the germline V gene.

This clonotype was detected only a few times. The CDR3 loop is CASSLNGEWQETQYF. In nucleotides, the CDR3 is TGCGCCAGCAGCTTGAATGGGGAATGGCAAGAGACCCAGTACTTC. The V call is TRBV5-1, the J call TRBJ2-5; D unresolved. Trimming took 1 base from V and 2 from J, leaving 12 bases between them. The germline gives CDR1 SGHRS, CDR2 YFSETQ. The CDR3 has 15 amino acids.

This clonotype appeared many times. This rearrangement joins TRBV12-3 or TRBV12-4 to TRBJ1-5; 9 nucleotides match TRBD1. Trimming took 6 bases from V and 5 from J; bases not matched to a gene: 11. The CDR3 consists of 16 residues. The CDR3 region is CASRVSQGAGDQPQHF. As DNA, the CDR3 is TGTGCCAGCAGGGTTTCACAGGGGGCAGGGGATCAGCCCCAGCATTTT.

The genes are TRBV7-8 and TRBJ1-2; D is perhaps TRBD1 (6 bases). The CDR3 has 14 amino acids. With 1 base removed from V and 6 bases from J, the gap between germline ends came to 12 bases. Germline CDR1 SGHVS, CDR2 FQNEAQ. The CDR3, as DNA: TGTGCCAGCAGCTTAGGACAGGCGCCACATGGCTACACCTTC. Amino acid sequence: CASSLGQAPHGYTF.

Many counts were recorded for this clonotype. The chain couples TRBV7-2 to TRBJ2-1; D remains unclear. This CDR3 comprises 13 residues. Germline V gene sequence: CDR1 SGHTA, CDR2 FQGNSA. V was clipped by 1 base and J by 3 bases, with 4 bases between them. The DNA of the CDR3 is TGTGCCAGCAGCTTAGACAACTACAATGAGCAGTTCTTC. Translating gives CASSLDNYNEQFF.

In this sample, this clonotype turned up many times. The chain links TRBV5-6 to TRBJ2-1; unclear D gene. The V end lost 6 bases, the J end lost 5 bases, and 9 bases lay between the germline ends. Germline loops: CDR1 SGHDT, CDR2 YYEEEE. The CDR3 extends over 12 amino acids. This CDR3 is CASTGPDNEQFF. The CDR3 DNA reads as TGTGCCAGCACCGGCCCAGACAATGAGCAGTTCTTC.

This clonotype was seen a few times. The V call is TRBV29-1, the J call TRBJ2-3; 8 bases match TRBD2. Germline CDR1 reads SQVTM; CDR2 reads ANQGSEA. This CDR3 is 16 amino acids long. J gave up 4 bases and V 0 bases, and 9 bases lay outside the gene matches. DNA of the CDR3: TGCAGCGTTGAAGATCTAACGGGAGGGAGGGCAGATACGCAGTATTTT. Translated, it gives CSVEDLTGGRADTQYF.

V is TRBV4-2 and J is TRBJ2-2, with TRBD2 as a possible D gene (6 bases). V lost 3 bases and J lost 2, with 13 bases in between. Germline V lookup: CDR1 LGHNA, CDR2 YNFKEQ. The CDR3 has 16 residues. CDR3 DNA sequence: TGTGCCAGCAGCCAGTTTCCGGGGGATAACACCGGGGAGCTGTTTTTT. Translation: CASSQFPGDNTGELFF.

This CDR3 reads CASSFLKGGRGDTQYF. The CDR3 nucleotides are TGTGCCAGCAGCTTCTTGAAAGGGGGAAGGGGAGATACGCAGTATTTT. This chain joins TRBV7-9 and TRBJ2-3; a weak D match, TRBD1 (6 bases). Between the trimmed V and J ends, which lost 3 bases and 5 bases, there was a span of 18 bases. This CDR3 has 16 amino acids. CDR1 is SEHNR and CDR2 is FQNEAQ in the germline V gene (reference sequence).

V gene TRBV5-1 combines with J gene TRBJ2-2; D is unresolved. V was trimmed by 1 base and J by 0 bases, leaving 13 bases between them. The CDR3 has 17 amino acids. Germline CDR1 reads SGHRS; CDR2 reads YFSETQ. CDR3 protein: CASSLSGFSANTGELFF. CDR3 nucleotides: TGCGCCAGCAGCTTGTCCGGTTTCTCCGCGAACACCGGGGAGCTGTTTTTT.

This clonotype was observed at least ten times. This rearrangement joins TRBV28 to TRBJ2-5, with 8 bases that match TRBD2. The length of the CDR3 is 14 residues. CDR1 is MDHEN and CDR2 is SYDVKM in the germline V gene. With V trimmed by 7 bases and J by 5 bases, 9 bases remained unmatched. CDR3 bases: TGTGCCAGCATTACCGGGACTAGGATGGAGACCCAGTACTTC. This translates into CASITGTRMETQYF.

The V and J genes are TRBV3-1 and TRBJ2-1; 14 bases line up with TRBD2. Germline V gene lookup returns CDR1 LGHDT and CDR2 YNNKEL (reference sequence). V lost 4 bases, J lost 9 bases, and 8 bases stayed unmatched. The CDR3 spans 16 residues. Here the CDR3 reads CASSPRTSGGLREQFF. The CDR3 bases are TGTGCCAGCAGCCCTCGGACTAGCGGGGGGCTGCGTGAGCAGTTCTTC.